This T cell receptor (beta chain) was sequenced for a study of blood T cell repertoires in COVID-19 (dated by TCRdb to between 2020 and 2021). General notes on the study: Collaborator samples came from the United States, Italy and Spain and covered acute and convalescent phases of COVID-19. The dataset comprised deeply sampled blood TCRbeta repertoires from subjects exposed to, actively infected with, or recovered from COVID-19. Samples were obtained from the ongoing ImmuneRACE study (first 160 participants) and from 950 to 1,500 subjects provided by 6 global collaborators. Sample metadata almost always included a de-identified subject ID, COVID-19 status, age in years and sex. The material from the prospective study consisted of cDNA or gDNA derived from T cells, B-cell-depleted T cells, or PBMCs. Where available, HLA class I and class II types were obtained from metadata supplied by the sample provider rather than from assay-based typing. A freely available public database, intended as a resource for researchers studying the immune response to SARS-CoV-2, is where the repertoires were released.

The investigation overall reported the following: The amount of clinical and demographic metadata varied by source and participant and was provided uncurated.

TCRbeta CDR3 regions were amplified from genomic DNA by means of the immunoSEQ Assay, a bias-controlled multiplex PCR. The authors processed their data as follows. Nucleated cell counts per sample were estimated from amplification of reference gene primers within the assay. Sequence reads were collapsed and filtered to measure the absolute abundance of every unique TCRbeta CDR3 rearrangement. For each sample, productive Simpson clonality was calculated by taking the square root of Simpson's diversity index across productive rearrangements. TCRdb carries this immuneACCESS record with in-frame sequences only. Its versions omit some clonotypes, under half of them owing to an unresolved V gene in the studies checked, with the rest unexplained. V, J and clone size reflect that table, while D and trimming were determined from the DNA. Counted in this sample were 110,000 to 150,000 clones; more than 60% of them appeared once. The top ten constitute 10% to 15% of the sample.

Collaborating institutions collected whole blood in K2EDTA tubes following their own protocols. For TCRbeta analysis, collaborators shipped samples in one of three forms: frozen whole blood, isolated PBMCs, or DNA extracted from either of those sample types. The cysteine opens and the phenylalanine closes a CDR3 of 14 amino acids. Only CDR3 DNA is held: 42 bases, read in frame from base 1. The germline V gene encodes CDR1 LGHDT and CDR2 YNNKEL (reference sequence). V drops 7 bases and J drops 0 bases, leaving 10 bases in between. This clone showed up just once. Its antigen is unknown. The sample holds no much larger clone one base away, and base qualities are not on file.

The V gene is TRBV3-1 (or the pseudogene TRBV3-2) and the J gene is TRBJ1-3; no D gene can be assigned with confidence. Sequenced material: peripheral blood. The receptor was derived from a man aged 80 or over with acute or convalescent COVID-19. The nucleotides are TGTGCCAGCAAAACAGCCAGCTCTGGAAACACCATATATTTT. It translates as CASKTASSGNTIYF.